Listed below are T cell receptor beta chains from one sample, sequenced in a study of regulatory T cells in long-lasting Graves disease. TCRdb ran MiXCR on the multiplex PCR reads and lists one entry per CDR3 protein. This table has a few hundred thousand distinct CDR3 sequences, about a quarter appearing once. Specimen: peripheral blood mononuclear cells (PBMCs), collected when the disease was refractory, from a patient treated with antithyroid drugs. The source is a female donor with Graves disease. Both conserved end residues are part of each CDR3. The D gene is left open where the match is weak. Clone size is given for some rows only: seen once, a few or many times, or a class if the clone is expanded.

few TRBJ1-5 NA TRBV6-1 TGTGCCAGCGTCGGGGAATCCAGGCAGCCCCAGCATTTT CASVGESRQPQHF
few TRBJ2-2 NA TRBV11-2 TGTGCCAGCAGCCCCAGGCTCGACTGGAACACCGGGGAGCTGTTTTTT CASSPRLDWNTGELFF
NA TRBJ2-7 NA TRBV7-8 TGTGCCAGCAGCTTAGCGATTACAGTCAACGAGCAGTACTTC CASSLAITVNEQYF
NA TRBJ2-7 TRBD2 TRBV28 TGTGCCAGCAGAAGGACTAGCGGGGTTAGCGAGCAGTACTTC CASRRTSGVSEQYF
few TRBJ2-7 TRBD1 TRBV7-9 TGTGCCAGCAGCTCATCCGGGACAGGGAGGGGGGAGCAGTACTTC CASSSSGTGRGEQYF
few TRBJ1-1 TRBD1 TRBV28 TGTGCCAGCAGCCCCCGGGACAGGGGAGGGAGAACCACTGAAGCTTTCTTT CASSPRDRGGRTTEAFF
many TRBJ1-2 TRBD1 TRBV12-3/TRBV12-4 TGTGCCAGCAGTTTGGGACAGGGGGCGGCTGGCTACACCTTC CASSLGQGAAGYTF
few TRBJ2-2 NA TRBV10-3 TGTGCCATCAGTGGAAAAGGGTTCACCGGGGAGCTGTTTTTT CAISGKGFTGELFF
few TRBJ2-7 TRBD2 TRBV19 TGTGCCAGTAGTATATCCCTAAGAGCGGGATCCTACGAGCAGTACTTC CASSISLRAGSYEQYF
NA TRBJ2-7 TRBD1 TRBV12-3/TRBV12-4 TGTGCCAGCAGTAAAACAGGGGGAACCTACGAGCAGTACTTC CASSKTGGTYEQYF
many TRBJ2-7 NA TRBV7-9 TGTGCCAGCAGCTCTCGGGGGAACTCCTACGAGCAGTACTTC CASSSRGNSYEQYF
NA TRBJ1-5 NA TRBV20-1 TGCAGTGCTAGAGGTGGACAGATTTTAAATCAGCCCCAGCATTTT CSARGGQILNQPQHF
NA TRBJ2-7 TRBD2 TRBV16 TGTGCCAGCAGCCAGGGGGGGACGTCCTACGAGCAGTACTTC CASSQGGTSYEQYF
NA TRBJ1-5 TRBD1 TRBV7-9 TGTGCCAGCAGCTTTCCGGGACAGCCTAGCAATCAGCCCCAGCATTTT CASSFPGQPSNQPQHF
many TRBJ1-2 NA TRBV11-1 TGTGCCAGCAGCGTGCAAGGGACCTATGGCTACACCTTC CASSVQGTYGYTF
few TRBJ2-7 NA TRBV30 TGTGCCTGGGTTTCCCAACAGGCCTACGAGCAGTACTTC CAWVSQQAYEQYF
NA TRBJ2-7 NA TRBV20-1 TGCAGTGCTAGAGGCGGGACAAGCTCCTACGAGCAGTACTTC CSARGGTSSYEQYF
many TRBJ2-2 NA TRBV2 TGTGCCAGCAGGCCCGGGTCTGTGCATACCGGGGAGCTGTTTTTT CASRPGSVHTGELFF
NA TRBJ1-1 TRBD1 TRBV18 TGTGCCAGCTCACCTAAGACAGGGGGCACTGAAGCTTTCTTT CASSPKTGGTEAFF
NA TRBJ1-1 TRBD1 TRBV20-1 TGCAGTGCTTATAAACAGGGGGCTATATCCACGGCTGAAGCTTTCTTT CSAYKQGAISTAEAFF
NA TRBJ2-3 TRBD2 TRBV25-1 TGTGCCAGCAGTCCTCAGCGGGATACATTCACAGATACGCAGTATTTT CASSPQRDTFTDTQYF
NA TRBJ2-7 NA TRBV7-2 TGTGCCAGCAGCCCCGGCCTTGGGGCGAACTACGAGCAGTACTTC CASSPGLGANYEQYF
NA TRBJ2-7 NA TRBV7-2 TGTGCCAGCAGTCATAGGATTGCCCCGCTAGGCGACGAGCAGTACTTC CASSHRIAPLGDEQYF
NA TRBJ1-5 NA TRBV6-5 TGTGCCAGCAGTTACCTTCAGGGGCAAACCCAGCATTTT CASSYLQGQTQHF
NA TRBJ1-2 NA TRBV19 TGTGCCAGTAGTATAGCCCAGGGAGGTGGCTACACCTTC CASSIAQGGGYTF
NA TRBJ2-7 NA TRBV5-1 TGCGCCAGCAGCTCACAAATCCGGGACTACGAGCAGTACTTC CASSSQIRDYEQYF
many TRBJ2-5 TRBD2 TRBV27 TGTGCCAGCAGACAGGGATGGCGGGAGGGAGGAGAGACCCAGTACTTC CASRQGWREGGETQYF
NA TRBJ2-3 TRBD1 TRBV30 TGTGCCTGGACCCCAGGGGGCGGGATGACAGATACGCAGTATTTT CAWTPGGGMTDTQYF
NA TRBJ2-1 TRBD2 TRBV5-6 TGTGCCAGCACCCCCGGGAGCGCGGGAGGTATAGGTGAGCAGTTCTTC CASTPGSAGGIGEQFF
many TRBJ2-5 TRBD2 TRBV9 TGTGCCAGCAGCGTAGACGGGAGGTGGGAGACCCAGTACTTC CASSVDGRWETQYF
NA TRBJ1-3 TRBD1 TRBV30 TGTGCCTGGAGTGCCCAACAGGGGCGCCCTGGAAACACCATATATTTT CAWSAQQGRPGNTIYF
NA TRBJ2-5 NA TRBV6-1 TGTGCCAGCAGTGGGAATGGGATGGAGACGGAGACCCAGTACTTC CASSGNGMETETQYF
many TRBJ2-5 NA TRBV7-3 TGTGCCAGCAGCTCAAGGACTGGAGAAGAGACCCAGTACTTC CASSSRTGEETQYF
NA TRBJ2-2 NA TRBV11-3 TGTGCCAGCAGCCAAGATGTGGGGGTAACCGGGGAGCTGTTTTTT CASSQDVGVTGELFF
few TRBJ2-7 TRBD1 TRBV10-3 TGTGCCATCAGTGAGACGGACAGGGTGAAGTACTTC CAISETDRVKYF
few TRBJ1-5 NA TRBV25-1 TGTGCCAGCAGTGAATATGGGGGCCATCAGCCCCAGCATTTT CASSEYGGHQPQHF
NA TRBJ2-3 TRBD2 TRBV5-1 TGCGCCAGCAGCGGGTCTTTCAGGACTAGCGGGAGAGATACGCAGTATTTT CASSGSFRTSGRDTQYF
many TRBJ2-7 NA TRBV28 TGTGCCAGCAGTTCCAACTCAGTTGGAGGTCGCGAGCAGTACTTC CASSSNSVGGREQYF
few TRBJ2-3 NA TRBV24-1 TGTGCCATCCAGGGGGGGAGGGCCTTGGATACGCAGTATTTT CAIQGGRALDTQYF
NA TRBJ2-5 TRBD1 TRBV20-1 TGCAGTGCTGGGACAGGATCGGGGCAAGAGACCCAGTACTTC CSAGTGSGQETQYF
few TRBJ2-7 TRBD1 TRBV6-2/TRBV6-3 TGTGCCAGCAGTGAACTGGCAGGGGGAACCTACGAGCAGTACTTC CASSELAGGTYEQYF
few TRBJ1-1 NA TRBV4-1 TGCGCCAGCAGCCTACAGGAGGACACTGAAGCTTTCTTT CASSLQEDTEAFF
many TRBJ1-2 TRBD1 TRBV2 TGTGCCAGCAGCCTACCCCGGGACAGGGCCTATGGCTACACCTTC CASSLPRDRAYGYTF
few TRBJ2-6 TRBD2 TRBV19 TGTGCCAGTAGTACCCGTTGGAAGCGGGAGGGCCTTGTGGGGGCCAACGTCCTGACTTTC CASSTRWKREGLVGANVLTF
NA TRBJ2-7 NA TRBV29-1 TGCAGCGTTGCAAGGGGGGGCCACGAGCAGTACTTC CSVARGGHEQYF
NA TRBJ1-1 TRBD1 TRBV5-5 TGTGCCAGCAGCTTGAGTGTCTCCGGAGGACAGGGTAAAAGGGGCACTGAAGCTTTCTTT CASSLSVSGGQGKRGTEAFF
NA TRBJ2-3 NA TRBV2 TGTGCCACTCAGAGCACCCGACTCACAGATACGCAGTATTTT CATQSTRLTDTQYF
many TRBJ2-2 TRBD2 TRBV28 TGTGCCAGCAGTTTTGGCGGGAGCGATGCCGGGGAGCTGTTTTTT CASSFGGSDAGELFF
many TRBJ2-5 TRBD2 TRBV2 TGTGCCAGCAGAGCCGGGACTAGCGGGAGGTGGCAAGAGACCCAGTACTTC CASRAGTSGRWQETQYF
many TRBJ2-7 NA TRBV7-8 TGTGCCAGCAGAAGACAGGGACTGAGCTCCTACGAGCAGTACTTC CASRRQGLSSYEQYF
few TRBJ1-2 TRBD1 TRBV6-1 TGTGCCAGCCGCCAGGGGGAACGTGATCACTATGGCTACACCTTC CASRQGERDHYGYTF
many TRBJ2-5 NA TRBV15 TGTGCCACCAGCAGAGATCTGGGGGAGACCCAGTACTTC CATSRDLGETQYF
NA TRBJ2-3 TRBD2 TRBV29-1 TGCAGCGTCATTCCTAGCGGGACAGATACGCAGTATTTT CSVIPSGTDTQYF
NA TRBJ2-5 TRBD2 TRBV20-1 TGCAGTGCTGAGAACGGGACTAGCAGAAAGACCCAGTACTTC CSAENGTSRKTQYF